This T cell receptor beta chain came from a study of T cell clonality in common variable immunodeficiency. Regarding the study as a whole: Fewer deletions and N-nucleotide insertions were reportedly seen in common variable immunodeficiency TCR beta sequences.

Produced via immunoSEQ multiplex PCR; TCRdb's table is partial and in-frame only. This record lists fewer than 30,000 clones, none seen once only, and the top ten clones contain 29%. About this clone itself: What it binds is unknown. Read data end 3 residues before the CDR3 end; the end is taken from the germline J gene.

The CDR3 extends over 17 amino acids. The germline V gene encodes CDR1 SGHVS and CDR2 FNYEAQ. Trimming took 6 bases from V and 5 from J; bases not matched to a gene: 14. Sample: peripheral blood mononuclear cells. This sequence originates from a human donor with common variable immunodeficiency. The chain combines TRBV7-6 with TRBJ2-1; the match to TRBD2 covers 9 bases. CDR3 amino acids: CASRPSGNDPKHNEQFF. The part of the CDR3 DNA that was read is TGTGCCAGCAGACCTAGCGGGAACGACCCTAAACACAATGAG. Full variable domain (remainder filled in from reference TRBV7-6 and TRBJ2-1): GAGVSQSPRYKVTKRGQDVALRCDPISGHVSLYWYRQALGQGPEFLTYFNYEAQQDKSGLPNDRFSAERPEGSISTLTIQRTEQRDSAMYRCASRPSGNDPKHNEQFFGPGTRLTVL.